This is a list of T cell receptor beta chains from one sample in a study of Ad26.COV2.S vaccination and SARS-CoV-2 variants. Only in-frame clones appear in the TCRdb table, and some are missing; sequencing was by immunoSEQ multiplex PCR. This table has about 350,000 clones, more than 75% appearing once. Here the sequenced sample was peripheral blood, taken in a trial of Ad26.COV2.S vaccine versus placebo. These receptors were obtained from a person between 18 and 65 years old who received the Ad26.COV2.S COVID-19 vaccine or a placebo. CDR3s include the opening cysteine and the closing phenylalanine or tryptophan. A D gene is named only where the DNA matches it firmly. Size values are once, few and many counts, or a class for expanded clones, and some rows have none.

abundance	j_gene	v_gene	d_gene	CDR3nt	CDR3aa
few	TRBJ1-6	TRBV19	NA	TGTGCCAGTAGTATGGATCAGATATATAATTCACCCCTCCACTTT	CASSMDQIYNSPLHF
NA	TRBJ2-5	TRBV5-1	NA	TGCGCCAGCAGCTTGGGCACAGTCCAAGAGACCCAGTACTTC	CASSLGTVQETQYF
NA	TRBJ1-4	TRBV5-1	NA	TGCGCCAGCAGCCCGGCGTTGAATGAAAAACTGTTTTTT	CASSPALNEKLFF
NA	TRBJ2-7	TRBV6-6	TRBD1	TGTGCCAGCAGTTACACCTCGGGGACAGGGGCGACCGAGCAGTACTTC	CASSYTSGTGATEQYF
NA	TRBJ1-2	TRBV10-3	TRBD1	TGTGCCATCAGTGATACCCATCCGAGACAGGGTGGCTACACCTTC	CAISDTHPRQGGYTF
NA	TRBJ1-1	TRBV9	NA	TGTGCCAGCAGCCTCCCCAACACTGAAGCTTTCTTT	CASSLPNTEAFF
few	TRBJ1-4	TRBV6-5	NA	TGTGCCAGCAGTACGGGACGCTGGGATGAAAAACTGTTTTTT	CASSTGRWDEKLFF
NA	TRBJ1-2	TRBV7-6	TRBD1	TGTGCCAGCAGCTTAGCGTTTGGACAGGGAGGTGGCTACACCTTC	CASSLAFGQGGGYTF
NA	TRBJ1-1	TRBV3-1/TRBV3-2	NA	TGTGCCAGCAGCCAAAGAGTCGGGGCTGAAGCTTTCTTT	CASSQRVGAEAFF
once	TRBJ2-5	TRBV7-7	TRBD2	TGTGCTAGCAGCTTAAGCGGGGGGGTTCTTGAGACCCAGTACTTC	CASSLSGGVLETQYF
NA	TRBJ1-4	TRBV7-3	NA	TGTGCCAGCAGCAGGAATCCTAATGAAAAACTGTTTTTT	CASSRNPNEKLFF
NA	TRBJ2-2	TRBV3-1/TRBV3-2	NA	TGTGCCAGCAGCCCGCATTCCGGGACACTTACGAACACCGGGGAGCTGTTTTTT	CASSPHSGTLTNTGELFF
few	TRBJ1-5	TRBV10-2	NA	TGCGCCAGCAGGCGGGCAGAAGATCAGCCCCAGCATTTT	CASRRAEDQPQHF
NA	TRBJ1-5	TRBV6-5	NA	TGTGCCAGCAGATCGGGGAATAGCAATCAGCCCCAGCATTTT	CASRSGNSNQPQHF
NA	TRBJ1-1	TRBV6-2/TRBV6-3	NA	TGTGCCAGCAGTTACAAGGGGGAAGGTGAAGCTTTCTTT	CASSYKGEGEAFF
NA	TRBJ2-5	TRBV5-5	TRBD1	TGTGCCAGCAGCTTCATGACAGGGGGAAATCAAGAGACCCAGTACTTC	CASSFMTGGNQETQYF
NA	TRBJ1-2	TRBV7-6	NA	TGTGCCAGCAGCCGAGCCCCGGGGAACTATGGCTACACCTTC	CASSRAPGNYGYTF
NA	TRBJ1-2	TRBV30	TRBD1	TGTGCCTGGAGTGCCTACGACAGGGGGGAAGGCTACACCTTC	CAWSAYDRGEGYTF
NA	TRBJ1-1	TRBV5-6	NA	TGTGCCAGCAGCTTGATCGGAGACACTGAAGCTTTCTTT	CASSLIGDTEAFF
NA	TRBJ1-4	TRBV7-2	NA	TGTGCCAGCAGCTTAGAACCAGAGAGTGCAACTAATGAAAAACTGTTTTTT	CASSLEPESATNEKLFF
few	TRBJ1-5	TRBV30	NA	TGTGCCTGGAGTGTAACAGGGACCCAGCATTTT	CAWSVTGTQHF
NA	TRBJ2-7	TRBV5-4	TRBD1	TGTGCCAGCAGCTTGACAGGGGACGAGCAGTACTTC	CASSLTGDEQYF